Sequencing of this T cell receptor beta chain was carried out in a study of CXCR3-negative and CXCR3-positive naive CD8 T cells. There are 13 residues in the CDR3. Germline V gene sequence: CDR1 SQVTM, CDR2 ANQGSEA. Triplicates of 300,000 cells were sorted from each CD8+ T cell subset. Cells classed as naive CD8+ T cells were CD45RO-CCR7+CD27+CD95-. Notes on this clonotype: Its antigen is undetermined.

Study-wide points: Researchers reported similar TRBV-TRBJ usage in naive CXCR3-negative and CXCR3-positive cells, though memory differed. Against CXCR3-negative naive cells, CXCR3-positive naive cells showed more hydrophobic TRB CDR3s.

The libraries of TRB cDNA were constructed through 5' RACE using UMI labels. Reprocessing the 5' RACE reads, TCRdb reports a single entry for every CDR3 protein and omits DNA. This sample's clone table lists tens of thousands of distinct CDR3 sequences. The sequence was collected from a human donor in good health. Some clones in this sample may be carry-over from other donors' samples. Sequencing input: naive CXCR3+ CD8+ T cells from blood. Subset of the sample: CD45RO-CCR7+CD27+CD95- naive CD8+ T cells expressing CXCR3 (TNR3+). The chain is built from TRBV29-1 and TRBJ1-3; the TCRdb D gene call, TRBD1, has no DNA to confirm it. CDR3 loop: CSVVGDSRNTIYF.